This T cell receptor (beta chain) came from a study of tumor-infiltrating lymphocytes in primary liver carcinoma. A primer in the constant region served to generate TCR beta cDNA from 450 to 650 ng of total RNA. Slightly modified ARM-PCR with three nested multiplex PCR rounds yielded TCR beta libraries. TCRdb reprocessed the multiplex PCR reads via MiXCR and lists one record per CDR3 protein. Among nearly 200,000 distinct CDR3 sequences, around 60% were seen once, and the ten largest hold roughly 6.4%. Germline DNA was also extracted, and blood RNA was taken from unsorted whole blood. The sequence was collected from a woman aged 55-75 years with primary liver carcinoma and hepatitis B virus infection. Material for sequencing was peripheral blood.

The CDR3 DNA is TGTGCCAGCAGAGGACTAGCGAGGGTAATGAGGACCGGGGAGCTGTTTTTT. It encodes CASRGLARVMRTGELFF. This chain joins TRBV11-3 and TRBJ2-2; 9 bases are shared with TRBD2. Germline CDR1 SGHNT, CDR2 YENEEA. The CDR3 has 17 residues. The trim removed 6 bases at V and 5 bases at J, leaving 13 bases unmatched.